This T cell receptor beta chain was sequenced for a study of T cell responses to AZD1222 COVID-19 vaccine. This CDR3 has 14 amino acids. The ends lost 2 bases at V and 4 bases at J; junction bases unmatched: 2. Germline CDR1 ENHRY, CDR2 SYGVKD. Notes on the study in general: Baseline serostatus was positive in only 5 to 7 AZD1222 recipients. Donors skewed white British and female; clonal diversity was possibly underestimated.

Concerning this clone itself: Its target is unknown.

TCRdb's copy holds only in-frame clones and misses some; the assay was immunoSEQ multiplex PCR. Of approximately 110,000 clones listed, about 88% are singletons. The chain joins TRBV10-3 to TRBJ1-2; 9 bases fit TRBD1. This receptor was identified in an adult in good health. This sample comprised peripheral blood, obtained on day 0 of AZD1222 vaccination. The CDR3 region has the DNA TGTGCCATCAGTGAGACAGGGGGCTCCTATGGCTACACCTTC. It specifies CAISETGGSYGYTF.